A single sample is the source of the 31 T cell receptor beta chains below, sequenced in a study of blood T cell repertoires in COVID-19 (TCRdb year 2020). To prepare the library, the immunoSEQ multiplex PCR assay was applied. TCRdb took this table from immuneACCESS and kept in-frame rearrangements with V and J called. Such tables lack part of the clones; where checked against another copy, unresolved V genes explain under half of the gap, and the rest is unexplained. The table for this sample lists 200,000 or so clones; about 80% of them were counted only once. The ten largest clones add up to around 7% of the sample. Sequencing was performed on PBMCs or T cells enriched from blood (not recorded which). The receptors were sampled from a man in his forties or fifties who had recovered from COVID-19.

This chain links TRBV20-1 with TRBJ2-5; the D gene is possibly TRBD2 (6 bases). Germline loops: CDR1 DFQATT, CDR2 SNEGSKA (reference sequence). Between the trimmed V and J ends, which lost 3 bases and 2 bases, there was a span of 13 bases. The length of the CDR3 is 14 residues. The CDR3 sequence: CSASYHRGQETQYF. DNA of the CDR3: TGCAGTGCTAGTTATCACCGGGGGCAAGAGACCCAGTACTTC.

The J gene is TRBJ1-6, the V gene TRBV16, with 12 bases lining up with TRBD1. V was clipped by 3 bases and J by 10 bases; unmatched bases: 13. The CDR3 extends over 18 amino acids. Germline V lookup: CDR1 KGHSY, CDR2 FQNENV. The CDR3 is CASSQEIGGQGAGSPLHF. The CDR3 coding sequence is TGTGCCAGCAGCCAGGAAATCGGGGGACAGGGGGCCGGATCACCCCTCCACTTT.

V gene TRBV10-3 combines with J gene TRBJ1-1, with a tentative D call TRBD1 (5 bases). This CDR3 spans 19 amino acids. Germline V CDR1 and CDR2: ENHRY, SYGVKD. V was pared by 3 bases and J by 1 base, with 24 bases between. The DNA of the CDR3 is TGTGCCATCAGTGAATGGGTCGGTGGAGGGGTGAAAAGGAACACTGAAGCTTTCTTT. Residues: CAISEWVGGGVKRNTEAFF.

J is TRBJ1-1 and V is TRBV7-9; 9 bases are a match to TRBD1. V was pared by 6 bases and J by 5 bases, with 7 bases of the junction left unmatched. Per the germline V gene, CDR1 is SEHNR and CDR2 is FQNEAQ (reference sequence). CDR3 length: 14 residues. The CDR3 region has the DNA TGTGCCAGCAGATTTCCGGGACAGGGAACTGAAGCTTTCTTT. Encoded protein: CASRFPGQGTEAFF.

V gene TRBV20-1 combines with J gene TRBJ2-2, with D tentatively TRBD2 (6 bases). With 6 bases removed from V and 13 bases from J, the gap between germline ends came to 15 bases. There are 11 residues in the CDR3. Germline values: CDR1 DFQATT, CDR2 SNEGSKA (reference sequence). CDR3 residues: CSAASRGGLFF. In DNA, the CDR3 is TGCAGTGCCGCCTCTCGGGGAGGGCTGTTTTTT.

The chain carries TRBV7-6 and TRBJ1-2, with no clear D. Germline loops: CDR1 SGHVS, CDR2 FNYEAQ. The CDR3 extends over 14 amino acids. Trimming pared 5 bases from V and 8 bases from J, leaving 18 bases between. The CDR3: CASSASLGSTGYTF. The CDR3 DNA follows: TGTGCCAGCAGCGCCAGTCTTGGGAGTACGGGCTACACCTTC.

The rearrangement links TRBV15 to TRBJ1-1; D is possibly TRBD1 (6 bases). V was trimmed by 5 bases and J by 4 bases, leaving 17 bases between them. Germline lookup yields CDR1 LNHNV and CDR2 YYDKDF (reference sequence). The CDR3 consists of 15 residues. This CDR3 reads CATSGFQQGSTEAFF. The CDR3 DNA follows: TGTGCCACCAGCGGGTTCCAACAGGGTAGCACTGAAGCTTTCTTT.

The chain carries TRBV10-2 and TRBJ1-3; unclear D gene. V gave up 2 bases and J gave up 0 bases, with 8 bases separating them. CDR1 is WSHSY and CDR2 is SAAADI in the germline V gene. There are 15 residues in the CDR3. The CDR3 region is CASSEQAVSGNTIYF. In nucleotides, the CDR3 is TGCGCCAGCAGTGAGCAGGCAGTCTCTGGAAACACCATATATTTT.

The V gene is TRBV7-3, the J gene TRBJ2-7; TRBD2 matches at 7 bases. There are 13 residues in the CDR3. Germline values: CDR1 SGHTA, CDR2 FQGTGA. V was clipped by 3 bases and J by 5 bases; unmatched bases: 4. This chain's CDR3 is CASSFGTTHEQYF. The CDR3, as DNA: TGTGCCAGCAGCTTTGGGACTACCCACGAGCAGTACTTC.

The rearrangement uses TRBV24-1 and TRBJ2-1; 7 nucleotides line up with TRBD1. CDR3 length: 16 residues. V gave up 4 bases and J gave up 8 bases; unmatched junction bases: 13. Germline CDR1 is KGHDR and CDR2 is SFDVKD. The CDR3 spells CATSDLRQGRTYEQFF. The CDR3 DNA reads TGTGCCACCAGTGACCTCCGACAGGGAAGGACCTATGAGCAGTTCTTC.

The chain combines TRBV27 with TRBJ1-4; TRBD1 might be the D (5 bases). The CDR3 has 16 amino acids. V lost 5 bases and J 3 bases, leaving 16 bases between the germline ends. In germline, CDR1 is MNHEY, CDR2 SMNVEV (reference sequence). CDR3 in amino acids: CASSVSGPRSNEKLFF. The CDR3 DNA follows: TGTGCCAGCAGTGTTTCAGGGCCCCGCTCTAATGAAAAACTGTTTTTT.

A note on this clone: This same CDR3 is encoded by further DNA sequences in the sample. This chain's CDR3 is CASSYLGLQETQYF. Written as DNA, the CDR3 is TGTGCCAGCAGTTACTTAGGACTTCAAGAGACCCAGTACTTC. The gene calls are TRBV6-5 and TRBJ2-5; possibly TRBD2 for D (5 bases). The V and J ends lost 1 base and 2 bases respectively, with 8 bases between them. Germline CDR1 is MNHEY and CDR2 is SVGAGI. The length of the CDR3 is 14 residues.

The genes are TRBV7-2 and TRBJ1-5, with D perhaps matching TRBD1 (5 bases). V was pared by 2 bases and J by 3 bases, with 11 bases between. The germline gives CDR1 SGHTA, CDR2 FQGNSA. The CDR3 extends over 15 amino acids. CDR3 coding DNA: TGTGCCAGCAGCTTACAAGACAGCTTCAATCAGCCCCAGCATTTT. Translated: CASSLQDSFNQPQHF.

The chain is built from TRBV24-1 and TRBJ1-6; maybe TRBD1 (5 bases). Trimming left V 7 bases short and J 11 bases short, with 14 bases between. There are 13 residues in the CDR3. Germline values: CDR1 KGHDR, CDR2 SFDVKD. The CDR3 is CATSPGQYAPLHF. CDR3 in DNA: TGTGCCACCAGCCCAGGGCAGTACGCACCCCTCCACTTT.

The V gene is TRBV3-1 (or the pseudogene TRBV3-2), the J gene TRBJ1-2; D uncertain. Deletions cut 1 base from V and 5 bases from J, with 8 bases between. Germline lookup yields CDR1 LGHDT and CDR2 YNNKEL (reference sequence). This CDR3 comprises 13 residues. CDR3 in amino acids: CASSQGRLYGYTF. In DNA, the CDR3 is TGTGCCAGCAGCCAAGGTAGACTTTATGGCTACACCTTC.

The chain has TRBV5-1 and TRBJ2-5; the D gene is possibly TRBD1 (6 bases). Trimming shortened V by 0 bases and J by 4 bases, and 16 bases separated the two germline ends. Germline CDR1 is SGHRS and CDR2 is YFSETQ. This CDR3 comprises 16 residues. As DNA, the CDR3 is TGCGCCAGCAGCTTGGTAGTCCTGGGGGCCAGAGAGACCCAGTACTTC. As protein: CASSLVVLGARETQYF.

The chain employs TRBV4-1 and TRBJ2-2; 10 bases match TRBD2. Germline CDR1 is MGHRA and CDR2 is YSYEKL. Trimming removed 0 bases from V and 0 bases from J; junction bases left unmatched: 7. This CDR3 contains 19 residues. Here the CDR3 reads CASSQDSGGLVPNTGELFF. The CDR3 bases are TGCGCCAGCAGCCAAGATAGCGGGGGGCTCGTTCCGAACACCGGGGAGCTGTTTTTT.

The CDR3, as DNA: TGTGCCAGCAGGAGAGATAGGGGCACTGAAGCTTTCTTT. Protein product: CASRRDRGTEAFF. This chain links TRBV2 with TRBJ1-1; the D gene is possibly TRBD1 (5 bases). This CDR3 has 13 residues. Germline assignment: CDR1 SNHLY and CDR2 FYNNEI. Trimming took off 6 bases at V and 4 bases at J, with 12 bases between the two ends.

This clone was recorded once. V usage is TRBV5-8 and J usage is TRBJ1-1; TRBD1 aligns across 7 bases. Per germline, CDR1 SGHTS and CDR2 YDEGEE. CDR3 length equals 13 residues. Trimming removed 8 bases from V and 5 bases from J; junction bases left unmatched: 9. The CDR3 DNA is TGTGCCAGTTTGAAGGACAGGTTTACTGAAGCTTTCTTT. It specifies CASLKDRFTEAFF.

This clone was recorded once. The J gene is TRBJ2-3, the V gene TRBV7-9, with D possibly TRBD1 on 6 matching bases. The CDR3 covers 16 residues. V was trimmed by 5 bases and J by 4 bases, leaving 19 bases between them. Germline assignment: CDR1 SEHNR and CDR2 FQNEAQ (reference sequence). CDR3 amino acids: CASSAIGQRLADTQYF. CDR3 DNA: TGTGCCAGCAGCGCAATCGGACAGCGGTTGGCAGATACGCAGTATTTT.

The chain has TRBV12-3 or TRBV12-4 and TRBJ2-1, with no clear D. V was pared by 6 bases and J by 4 bases, with 4 bases between. This CDR3 is built from 11 residues. CDR3 nucleotide sequence: TGTGCCAGCAGGGAGTACAATGAGCAGTTCTTC. Translated: CASREYNEQFF.

The V gene is TRBV5-1, the J gene TRBJ2-7; D is possibly TRBD1 (6 bases). V lost 1 base, J lost 1 base, and 9 bases lay in between. CDR3 length: 14 amino acids. In germline, CDR1 is SGHRS, CDR2 YFSETQ. Here the CDR3 DNA reads TGCGCCAGCAGCTTGTCCGGACAGTCCTACGAGCAGTACTTC. This codes for CASSLSGQSYEQYF.

The chain employs TRBV28 and TRBJ1-2; D unresolved. Germline V gene data show CDR1 as MDHEN and CDR2 as SYDVKM. The ends were cut back, 6 bases at V and 9 bases at J, with 17 bases in the middle. The length of the CDR3 is 13 residues. The CDR3 DNA follows: TGTGCCAGCAGGGAGCGATTTAGGTCTAGCTACACCTTC. Translation gives CASRERFRSSYTF.

The chain has TRBV6-4 and TRBJ2-3, with 8 bases aligning to TRBD1. Germline trimming cut 6 bases from V and 6 bases from J; bases unmatched to any gene: 2. Germline-derived CDR1 and CDR2 are MRHNA and SNTAGT. The CDR3 loop spans 12 amino acids. This CDR3 is CASRDREDTQYF. CDR3 DNA: TGTGCCAGCAGGGACAGGGAGGATACGCAGTATTTT.

The rearrangement uses TRBV28 and TRBJ1-6, with D unresolved. Germline lookup yields CDR1 MDHEN and CDR2 SYDVKM. This CDR3 is built from 14 residues. V was cut by 6 bases and J by 7 bases, with 13 bases left in between. CDR3 sequence: CASRGLGLNSPLHF. The CDR3 DNA sequence: TGTGCCAGCAGGGGCCTCGGCCTAAATTCACCCCTCCACTTT. The full variable domain, with the rest looked up from reference TRBV28 and TRBJ1-6, is DVKVTQSSRYLVKRTGEKVFLECVQDMDHENMFWYRQDPGLGLRLIYFSYDVKMKEKGDIPEGYSVSREKKERFSLILESASTNQTSMYLCASRGLGLNSPLHFGNGTRLTVT.

In its sample, this clone was seen a few times. V and J are TRBV5-1 and TRBJ1-2; D might be TRBD1 (6 bases). Germline-derived CDR1 and CDR2 are SGHRS and YFSETQ. This CDR3 contains 14 residues. With 4 bases removed from V and 5 bases from J, the gap between germline ends came to 15 bases. CDR3 protein: CASSPAGGVYGYTF. The CDR3 DNA reads TGCGCCAGCAGCCCTGCGGGGGGCGTGTATGGCTACACCTTC.

The chain recombines TRBV30 with TRBJ1-3; 9 bases are a match to TRBD1. Germline V gene sequence: CDR1 GTSNPN, CDR2 SVGIG (reference sequence). The trim removed 2 bases at V and 0 bases at J, leaving 11 bases unmatched. This CDR3 spans 18 amino acids. CDR3 residues: CAWSFHRDRAYSGNTIYF. CDR3 in DNA: TGTGCCTGGAGTTTCCACCGGGACAGGGCCTACTCTGGAAACACCATATATTTT.

The chain couples TRBV15 to TRBJ1-1; 7 bases are shared with TRBD1. CDR1 and CDR2 (germline): LNHNV, YYDKDF (reference sequence). CDR3 length equals 14 residues. Trimming took 6 bases from V and 5 from J; bases not matched to a gene: 9. CDR3 residues: CATSPQGEGTEAFF. The DNA for the CDR3 is TGTGCCACCAGTCCTCAGGGGGAAGGAACTGAAGCTTTCTTT.

The gene calls are TRBV5-4 and TRBJ1-1; D not certain. This CDR3 is 14 amino acids long. Germline lookup yields CDR1 SGHNT and CDR2 YYREEE (reference sequence). Trimming cost V 1 base and J 1 base, with 8 bases left between them. DNA for the CDR3: TGTGCCAGCAGCTTGAGGGAGGAGAACACTGAAGCTTTCTTT. Translating it yields CASSLREENTEAFF.

The rearrangement links TRBV19 to TRBJ1-1; D uncertain. V lost 5 bases to trimming and J lost 4 bases, with 8 bases between them. Germline loops: CDR1 LNHDA, CDR2 SQIVND (reference sequence). The CDR3 length is 12 residues. The CDR3 nucleotides are TGTGCCAGTAGTGCACAGAGCACTGAAGCTTTCTTT. It encodes CASSAQSTEAFF.

This rearrangement joins TRBV19 to TRBJ1-2; TRBD1 aligns across 7 bases. Trimming removed 7 bases from V and 5 bases from J; junction bases left unmatched: 10. CDR1 and CDR2 from the germline V gene are LNHDA and SQIVND (reference sequence). This CDR3 has 14 residues. CDR3 bases: TGTGCCAGTATACGGAGGGGGCAAATGTATGGCTACACCTTC. Encoded protein: CASIRRGQMYGYTF.